This T cell receptor (beta chain) was sequenced for a study of T cell responses to AZD1222 COVID-19 vaccine (dated by TCRdb to the early 2020s). Regarding the complete study: AZD1222 recipients whose second dose came at about 4 weeks and those whose second dose came at about 12 weeks were combined into one group, since spike-specific TCR depth and breadth did not differ between the two schedules. TCR sequencing was performed for fewer than 250 trial participants, of whom around 210 were given two doses of AZD1222 and some 26 were given two doses of MenACWY control vaccine. Trial participants were enrolled into age subgroups of 18-55, 56-69 and 70-plus years, which contained roughly 150, 30 and 60 TCR-sequenced participants, respectively.

This specimen's time point label, interpreted: baseline before first vaccination. The vaccinee samples were drawn from two UK trials, COV001 and COV002, one of which was a single-blind randomized controlled phase 2/3 trial testing AZD1222 (ChAdOx1 nCoV-19) in healthy adults. For TCRbeta chain sequencing, PBMC samples from trial participants were taken at day 0 and at day 28 after the second dose. Sequences LNHDA (CDR1) and SQIVND (CDR2) are obtained from the germline V gene (reference sequence). V is pruned by 7 bases and J by 5 bases, leaving 6 bases of the junction without a gene match. Inclusive of the bounding cysteine and phenylalanine, the CDR3 is 13 residues long. The retained sequence is limited to the CDR3, 39 bases, with the frame set at the first base. Comment on this clone: No antigen is known for it. No base-level quality is on record; no much larger clone is a single base apart.

The CDR3 regions of human TCRbeta chains were subjected to immunosequencing. As for the authors' bioinformatics: TCRs in the repertoires were compared against a reference library of SARS-CoV-2-specific TCRs that had been generated with the MIRA antigen-specificity platform. Breadth was defined as the fraction of unique TCRs that were SARS-CoV-2-associated, and depth was defined as the fraction of total T cells that were SARS-CoV-2-associated. Using the MIRA data, each spike-specific TCR was assigned both to the spike region to which the TCR was reactive and to a CD4 or CD8 class. Log10-transformed breadth and depth values were compared by one-way ANOVA with Sidak's multiple comparisons tests. TCRdb re-hosts the immuneACCESS table, in-frame sequences only. Its copies lack some clones; in the studies checked, an unresolved V gene accounts for under half of them, and the cause for the rest is not known. For V, J and clone size, that table is used; D and trimming come from the DNA. The sample table shows around 120,000 clones, and about 91% are seen once. The top ten constitute 4% to 5.5% of the sample.

What the authors observed across the whole study: In the small 56-69-year group, the increase in depth fell short of significance, most likely because of low power. Most participants were white British and females outnumbered males, and the authors suggested that clonal diversity may have been underestimated. Conclusions about previously exposed vaccinees are limited because only six or seven AZD1222 recipients were SARS-CoV-2 seropositive at baseline. Reportedly, almost half of the unique spike-specific TCRs recognized epitopes lying outside the regions that are mutated in the B.1.351 and B.1.1.7 variants. A significant rise in spike-specific TCR breadth and depth was observed after two AZD1222 doses relative to day 0 and relative to MenACWY recipients. Because no day 14 peak-response samples were available, repertoires were characterized only after the peak T cell response. The whole spike protein was spanned by vaccine-associated CD4 TCRs, and dominant responses were seen in regions 160-218 and 743-854.

Material: peripheral blood, obtained on day 0 of AZD1222 vaccination. The rearrangement combines TRBV19 with TRBJ2-3, with 7 bases in between that match TRBD1. This clonotype was obtained from an adult in good health. This receptor carries the CDR3 CASKNRGLDTQYF. The DNA reads as follows: TGTGCCAGTAAAAACAGGGGATTAGATACGCAGTATTTT.